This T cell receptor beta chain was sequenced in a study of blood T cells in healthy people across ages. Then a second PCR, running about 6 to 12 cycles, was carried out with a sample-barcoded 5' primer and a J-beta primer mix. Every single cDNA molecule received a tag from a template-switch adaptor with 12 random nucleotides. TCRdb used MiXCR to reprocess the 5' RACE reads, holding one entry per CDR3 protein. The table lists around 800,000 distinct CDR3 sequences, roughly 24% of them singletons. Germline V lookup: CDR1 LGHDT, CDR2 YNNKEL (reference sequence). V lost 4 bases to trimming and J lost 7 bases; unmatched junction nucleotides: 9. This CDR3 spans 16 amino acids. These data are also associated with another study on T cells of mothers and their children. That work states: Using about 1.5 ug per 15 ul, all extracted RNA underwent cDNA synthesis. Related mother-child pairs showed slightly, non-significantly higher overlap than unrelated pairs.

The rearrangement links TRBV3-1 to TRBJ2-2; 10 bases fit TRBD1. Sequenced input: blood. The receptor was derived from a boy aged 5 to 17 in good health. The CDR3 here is CASSLRDRGMDGELFF. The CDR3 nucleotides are TGTGCCAGCAGCCTCCGGGACAGGGGTATGGACGGGGAGCTGTTTTTT.